This entry concerns a single TCR beta chain. The antigen is undetermined. The input for sorted-subset replicate PCRs was approximately 210 ng DNA, 25,000 to 35,000 T cell genomes. Produced via immunoSEQ multiplex PCR; TCRdb's table is partial and in-frame only. This table holds about 600,000 clones, more than 95% found once. Trimming removed 10 bases at V and 2 bases at J, with 18 bases between. Germline V lookup: CDR1 MNHNS, CDR2 SASEGT. The CDR3 loop spans 15 amino acids. This record belongs to a study of shared clonotypes between healthy human individuals. Study-wide results and limits: Sample collection involved blood only; tissue repertoires are likely different.

The sequenced sample consisted of naive CD4+ T cells sorted from blood. Stated subset: CD45RA+ positively selected. The TCR originated in a woman aged 25 to 39 in good health. The chain links TRBV6-1 to TRBJ1-5; D not resolved. The CDR3, as DNA: TGTGCCACGTTGAACACTCCCCGGGGCAATCAGCCCCAGCATTTT. Translated, it gives CATLNTPRGNQPQHF.